These 15 T cell receptor beta chains share one sample of origin, sequenced in a study of CD8+ T cells in alopecia areata. RNA was extracted and reverse transcribed into cDNA as the sequencing template. TCRdb keeps only in-frame clones here, not all; method: immunoSEQ multiplex PCR. The top ten clones hold 1.6% of a sample with about 210,000 clones, around three fifths of them seen once. The sample's treatment: oral pan-JAK inhibitor, 5-10 mg twice daily. Sequencing was performed on CD4+ T cells sorted from blood, taken at week 4, from a patient treated with tofacitinib. The receptors come from a human donor with alopecia areata.

J is TRBJ1-1 and V is TRBV19; D is possibly TRBD1 (6 bases). V was trimmed by 3 bases and J by 2 bases, leaving 10 bases between them. Germline V gives CDR1 LNHDA, CDR2 SQIVND (reference sequence). The CDR3 extends over 14 amino acids. The CDR3 sequence: CASSMGHLNTEAFF. In DNA, the CDR3 is TGTGCCAGTAGTATGGGACACTTAAACACTGAAGCTTTCTTT. Variable domain in full (rest from reference TRBV19 and TRBJ1-1): DGGITQSPKYLFRKEGQNVTLSCEQNLNHDAMYWYRQDPGQGLRLIYYSQIVNDFQKGDIAEGYSVSREKKESFPLTVTSAQKNPTAFYLCASSMGHLNTEAFFGQGTRLTVV.

Of note for this clone: Other DNA variants within this sample encode the same CDR3. V usage is TRBV18 and J usage is TRBJ2-5; D not certain. The CDR3 extends over 11 amino acids. Germline CDR1 KGHSH, CDR2 LQKENI. Between the trimmed V and J ends, which lost 3 bases and 5 bases, there was a span of 4 bases. In DNA form, the CDR3 reads TGTGCCAGCTCACCGAAGGAGACCCAGTACTTC. The encoded protein is CASSPKETQYF.

The gene calls are TRBV7-3 and TRBJ2-5; D is undetermined. Trimming left V 4 bases short and J 5 bases short, with 11 bases between. Per the germline V gene, CDR1 is SGHTA and CDR2 is FQGTGA. The CDR3 loop spans 13 amino acids. CDR3 nucleotides: TGTGCCAGCAGCTCCGGTGTACGGGAGACCCAGTACTTC. Its protein is CASSSGVRETQYF.

The V call is TRBV27, the J call TRBJ1-5, with a weak D call TRBD1 (6 bases). The CDR3 is 14 residues long. Germline V gene sequence: CDR1 MNHEY, CDR2 SMNVEV (reference sequence). Trimming removed 3 bases from V and 5 bases from J, with 11 bases in between. Written as DNA, the CDR3 is TGTGCCAGCAGTTTCAGGGGTGGTGATCAGCCCCAGCATTTT. Protein product: CASSFRGGDQPQHF.

In its sample, this clone was seen once. The rearrangement joins TRBV7-7 to TRBJ2-5, with 8 positions matching TRBD1. CDR3 length: 15 amino acids. With V trimmed by 1 base and J by 0 bases, 1 base remained unmatched. Germline values: CDR1 SSHAT, CDR2 FNYEAQ (reference sequence). CDR3: CASSLGTGNQETQYF. CDR3 nucleotides: TGTGCCAGCAGCTTAGGGACAGGGAACCAAGAGACCCAGTACTTC.

The J gene is TRBJ2-7, the V gene TRBV5-6; D unresolved. Per the germline V gene, CDR1 is SGHDT and CDR2 is YYEEEE. The CDR3 runs to 12 residues. Trimming left V 2 bases short and J 8 bases short, with 11 bases between. In DNA form, the CDR3 reads TGTGCCAGCAGCTTCAAATCCGCCAAGCAGTACTTC. Protein product: CASSFKSAKQYF.

This clone has a handful of counts. The V call is TRBV19, the J call TRBJ1-2; perhaps TRBD1 as D (5 bases). Germline V gives CDR1 LNHDA, CDR2 SQIVND (reference sequence). V was shortened by 1 base and J by 2 bases, with 11 bases between the two germline ends. The CDR3 runs to 15 residues. This CDR3 is CASSIAARENYGYTF. The CDR3 DNA reads as TGTGCCAGTAGTATAGCCGCCAGGGAAAACTATGGCTACACCTTC.

The V call is TRBV29-1, the J call TRBJ1-1; the match to TRBD1 covers 7 bases. V shed 4 bases, J shed 1 base, and the junction held 3 bases outside the gene matches. The CDR3 consists of 13 residues. In germline, CDR1 is SQVTM, CDR2 ANQGSEA. The CDR3 DNA reads TGCAGCGTTGGGTGGGACAGGAACACTGAAGCTTTCTTT. Protein sequence: CSVGWDRNTEAFF.

This clone has more than one count but fewer than ten. The chain employs TRBV7-9 and TRBJ2-1; TRBD1 might be the D (5 bases). The germline V gene encodes CDR1 SEHNR and CDR2 FQNEAQ (reference sequence). This CDR3 spans 16 amino acids. V shed 4 bases and J shed 6 bases, with 19 bases lying between them. CDR3 in amino acids: CASSSLAHGAVNEQFF. In nucleotides, the CDR3 is TGTGCCAGCAGCTCCCTTGCCCATGGGGCAGTCAATGAGCAGTTCTTC.

In nucleotides, the CDR3 is TGTGCCAGCAGCTATAGCAGCCTCACCGGGGAGCTGTTTTTT. Residues: CASSYSSLTGELFF. This chain links TRBV7-2 with TRBJ2-2; D gene unclear. CDR1 and CDR2 (germline): SGHTA, FQGNSA. This CDR3 comprises 14 residues. The V end lost 4 bases, the J end lost 4 bases, and 10 bases lay between the germline ends.

This clone was recorded a few times. The rearrangement joins TRBV29-1 to TRBJ1-1, with D unresolved. V gave up 7 bases and J gave up 1 base, with 13 bases separating them. The CDR3 is made up of 13 amino acids. Germline CDR1 reads SQVTM; CDR2 reads ANQGSEA. The CDR3 protein is CSAARGGNTEAFF. For the CDR3, the DNA is TGCAGCGCCGCGAGAGGCGGGAACACTGAAGCTTTCTTT.

J is TRBJ2-1 and V is TRBV4-1; no firm D call. Germline V gene lookup returns CDR1 MGHRA and CDR2 YSYEKL. The V gene lost 0 bases and the J gene lost 13 bases, with 13 bases spanning the gap. The CDR3 is 13 amino acids. CDR3 loop: CASSQDLGTNQFF. The DNA for the CDR3 is TGCGCCAGCAGCCAAGATCTAGGTACGAACCAGTTCTTC.

The chain's CDR3 is CAWSGQTNTEAFF. CDR3 nucleotide sequence: TGTGCCTGGAGTGGACAGACGAACACTGAAGCTTTCTTT. The gene calls are TRBV30 and TRBJ1-1; D possibly corresponds to TRBD1 (5 bases). There are 13 residues in the CDR3. The germline V gene encodes CDR1 GTSNPN and CDR2 SVGIG (reference sequence). V dropped 1 base and J dropped 1 base, with 7 bases sitting between them.

For this clone: The sample carries other DNA sequences with the same CDR3. The chain carries TRBV30 and TRBJ2-2; D is uncertain. The CDR3 has 12 residues. Trimming pared 0 bases from V and 6 bases from J, leaving 5 bases between. From germline, CDR1 is GTSNPN and CDR2 SVGIG (reference sequence). CDR3: CAWSVGAGELFF. For the CDR3, the DNA is TGTGCCTGGAGTGTAGGAGCCGGGGAGCTGTTTTTT.

This chain uses TRBV30 with TRBJ2-2; D not certain. Germline V CDR1 and CDR2: GTSNPN, SVGIG (reference sequence). The CDR3 is 15 amino acids. V dropped 6 bases and J dropped 6 bases, with 20 bases sitting between them. As DNA, the CDR3 is TGTGCCTGCGACCCAGCAGTCGATCGTGCCGGGGAGCTGTTTTTT. This gives the protein CACDPAVDRAGELFF.